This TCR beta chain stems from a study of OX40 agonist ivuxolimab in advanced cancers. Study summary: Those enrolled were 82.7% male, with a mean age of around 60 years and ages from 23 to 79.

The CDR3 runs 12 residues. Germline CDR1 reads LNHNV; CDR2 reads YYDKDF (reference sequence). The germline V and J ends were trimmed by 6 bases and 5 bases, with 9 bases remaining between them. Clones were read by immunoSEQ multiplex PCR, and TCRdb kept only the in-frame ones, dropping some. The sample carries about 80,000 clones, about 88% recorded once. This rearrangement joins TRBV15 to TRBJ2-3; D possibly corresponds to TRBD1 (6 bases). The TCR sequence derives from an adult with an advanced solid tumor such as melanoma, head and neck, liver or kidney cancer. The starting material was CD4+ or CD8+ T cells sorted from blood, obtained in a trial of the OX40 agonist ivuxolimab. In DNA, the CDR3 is TGTGCCACCAGGGGGGCCGGAGATACGCAGTATTTT. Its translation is CATRGAGDTQYF.